Below, 8 T cell receptor beta chains from the same sample are listed, as sequenced in a study of beta chain features in type 1 diabetes. Study-level points and caveats: Shortening of TCRB CDR3s, moderate but significant, appeared in all four CD4+ subsets of Type 1 diabetes patients.

Of the isolated RNA, all was reverse transcribed, and so the sequenced material was expressed TCRB transcripts. The protocol was immunoSEQ multiplex PCR, while the TCRdb copy is restricted to in-frame clones and leaves out a portion. This table holds about 190,000 clones, 6.5% to 8.5% found once. These receptors are not linked to any known antigen. The specimen was central memory CD4+ T cells from blood. The receptors derive from a man younger than 35 with type 1 diabetes.

The rearrangement joins TRBV7-2 to TRBJ1-2; D uncertain. Germline loops: CDR1 SGHTA, CDR2 FQGNSA. There are 13 residues in the CDR3. V gave up 5 bases and J gave up 6 bases, with 13 bases separating them. CDR3 residues: CASSLREVDGYTF. CDR3 DNA sequence: TGTGCCAGCAGCCTCCGGGAGGTTGATGGCTACACCTTC.

This chain links TRBV28 with TRBJ1-2, with D hard to call. Germline loops: CDR1 MDHEN, CDR2 SYDVKM. This CDR3 is 13 amino acids long. The germline V and J ends were trimmed by 3 bases and 4 bases, with 9 bases remaining between them. Written as DNA, the CDR3 is TGTGCCAGCAGTTTGAAGTCTATCTATGGCTACACCTTC. Protein: CASSLKSIYGYTF.

This clone was counted only a few times. The rearrangement uses TRBV7-8 and TRBJ2-3; D is unresolved. Germline V CDR1 and CDR2: SGHVS, FQNEAQ. The V gene lost 5 bases and the J gene lost 6 bases, with 15 bases spanning the gap. The CDR3 loop spans 14 amino acids. CDR3 bases: TGTGCCAGCAGCGCTTCCAGGATATCCGATACGCAGTATTTT. It codes for CASSASRISDTQYF.

This clone appeared a few times. This rearrangement joins TRBV10-3 to TRBJ2-6; D is possibly TRBD1 (5 bases). CDR1 and CDR2 (germline): ENHRY, SYGVKD. The CDR3 runs to 15 residues. V lost 7 bases, J lost 0 bases, and 10 bases lay in between. In nucleotides, the CDR3 is TGTGCCATCAAGGCAGGGCACTCTGGGGCCAACGTCCTGACTTTC. Amino acid sequence: CAIKAGHSGANVLTF.

In nucleotides, the CDR3 is TGTGCCAGCAGCGTAGTCGGGACTAGCGAATACAATGAGCAGTTCTTC. It encodes CASSVVGTSEYNEQFF. The chain links TRBV9 to TRBJ2-1; 10 nucleotides align to TRBD2. The CDR3 totals 16 residues. In germline, CDR1 is SGDLS, CDR2 YYNGEE. Unmatched junction bases numbered 4, after V lost 0 bases and J lost 4 bases.

V is TRBV4-3 and J is TRBJ1-2; D perhaps matches TRBD1 (6 bases). The CDR3 loop spans 13 amino acids. CDR1 and CDR2 (germline): LGHNA, YSLEER. Trimming removed 3 bases from V and 9 bases from J, with 14 bases in between. In DNA form, the CDR3 reads TGCGCCAGCAGCCAGGAACTTACAGGGAGCTACACCTTC. It specifies CASSQELTGSYTF.

This clone turned up a few times. The gene calls are TRBV28 and TRBJ1-5; no firm D call. The CDR3 is 17 amino acids. Trimming shortened V by 4 bases and J by 1 base, and 17 bases separated the two germline ends. CDR1 MDHEN and CDR2 SYDVKM come from the germline V gene. The CDR3 protein is CASSSPTRSGSNQPQHF. The DNA for the CDR3 is TGTGCCAGCAGTTCGCCCACTCGGAGTGGAAGCAATCAGCCCCAGCATTTT.

This clone has a count of ten or more. V usage is TRBV30 and J usage is TRBJ2-1; 7 bases fit TRBD2. CDR3 length: 14 amino acids. Germline V gene sequence: CDR1 GTSNPN, CDR2 SVGIG (reference sequence). V shed 5 bases and J 7 bases; nucleotides not matched to a gene: 11. CDR3 sequence: CAWGRLASENEQFF. The DNA for the CDR3 is TGTGCCTGGGGAAGACTAGCCTCCGAGAATGAGCAGTTCTTC.